These T cell receptor beta chains were read from a single sample in a study of T cell responses to AZD1222 COVID-19 vaccine. Using immunoSEQ multiplex PCR, the repertoire was profiled, and TCRdb retains in-frame clones only, with some absent. The table lists approximately 110,000 clones, roughly 87% of them singletons. The input for sequencing was peripheral blood, taken on day 0 of AZD1222 vaccination. These receptors were collected from an adult in good health. Both conserved end residues are part of each CDR3. D genes are given only for firm matches. Size is omitted from some rows. Given values are once, few, many or a class for expanded clones.

TRBV2,TRBJ2-3,NA,NA,CASSEAPGASTDTQYF,TGTGCCAGCAGTGAAGCCCCGGGTGCAAGCACAGATACGCAGTATTTT
TRBV4-2,TRBJ2-5,NA,NA,CASSQRGSGTAPSETQYF,TGTGCCAGCAGCCAAAGAGGGTCCGGGACCGCGCCGTCGGAGACCCAGTACTTC
TRBV18,TRBJ1-2,NA,TRBD1,CASSPALSQGALGYTF,TGTGCCAGCTCACCGGCCCTATCACAGGGGGCGCTTGGCTACACCTTC
TRBV6-1,TRBJ1-4,few,NA,CASSEGEGVEKLFF,TGTGCCAGCAGTGAAGGGGAGGGGGTTGAAAAACTGTTTTTT
TRBV11-2,TRBJ2-5,NA,TRBD1,CASSLEYRGRETQYF,TGTGCCAGCAGCTTAGAGTACAGGGGGAGAGAGACCCAGTACTTC
TRBV7-8,TRBJ1-2,NA,TRBD1,CASSWGQGAGYTF,TGTGCCAGCAGCTGGGGACAGGGGGCTGGCTACACCTTC
TRBV5-4,TRBJ1-2,NA,NA,CASSLSGRNYGYTF,TGTGCCAGCAGCTTGTCGGGCAGAAACTATGGCTACACCTTC
TRBV6-6,TRBJ1-1,NA,NA,CASSPGQNTEAFF,TGTGCCAGCAGTCCGGGACAGAACACTGAAGCTTTCTTT
TRBV25-1,TRBJ2-4,NA,NA,CASSGPEDKNIQYF,TGTGCCAGCAGTGGGCCTGAGGACAAAAACATTCAGTACTTC
TRBV29-1,TRBJ2-7,NA,TRBD2,CSVEPLTSGLGEQYF,TGCAGCGTTGAACCTTTAACTAGCGGCCTCGGCGAGCAGTACTTC
TRBV18,TRBJ1-6,NA,NA,CASSPQGGEGSPLHF,TGTGCCAGCTCACCACAGGGGGGCGAAGGTTCACCCCTCCACTTT
TRBV5-5,TRBJ1-4,NA,NA,CASSFGGGARNEKLFF,TGTGCCAGCAGCTTTGGCGGGGGCGCGAGGAATGAAAAACTGTTTTTT
TRBV5-1,TRBJ2-3,NA,TRBD2,CASSRGGSDTQYF,TGCGCCAGCAGTCGCGGGGGTTCAGATACGCAGTATTTT
TRBV7-2,TRBJ1-1,once,NA,CASSLVRVNTEAFF,TGTGCCAGCAGCCTCGTTAGGGTAAACACTGAAGCTTTCTTT
TRBV4-1,TRBJ1-5,NA,NA,CASSHGFWTEANQPQHF,TGCGCCAGCAGCCACGGATTTTGGACAGAAGCTAATCAGCCCCAGCATTTT
TRBV5-6,TRBJ1-4,NA,TRBD1,CASSSQGGADEKLFF,TGTGCCAGCAGTTCTCAAGGGGGCGCGGATGAAAAACTGTTTTTT
TRBV4-3,TRBJ2-5,NA,NA,CASSQDRQAGYGTQYF,TGCGCCAGCAGCCAAGACCGCCAGGCCGGGTACGGGACCCAGTACTTC
TRBV6-5,TRBJ1-2,NA,NA,CASRGHNYGYTF,TGTGCCAGCAGGGGTCATAACTATGGCTACACCTTC
TRBV6-5,TRBJ1-1,NA,NA,CASTESSLNTEAFF,TGTGCCAGCACCGAGTCCAGCCTGAACACTGAAGCTTTCTTT
TRBV5-1,TRBJ2-7,NA,TRBD2,CASSLTGRGANYEQYF,TGCGCCAGCAGCTTGACGGGGCGGGGGGCCAACTACGAGCAGTACTTC
TRBV7-2,TRBJ1-2,few,NA,CASSLSPGASYGYTF,TGTGCCAGCAGCTTATCCCCGGGGGCTAGCTATGGCTACACCTTC
TRBV15,TRBJ1-2,once,NA,CATSRAGAGEGYGYTF,TGTGCCACCAGCAGAGCCGGAGCAGGGGAGGGTTATGGCTACACCTTC
TRBV18,TRBJ2-7,NA,NA,CASSRSDTQGGQYF,TGTGCCAGCTCACGATCAGACACCCAGGGTGGGCAGTACTTC
TRBV18,TRBJ1-2,NA,NA,CASSHNTGYNYGYTF,TGTGCCAGCTCACACAACACAGGGTATAACTATGGCTACACCTTC
TRBV3-1/TRBV3-2,TRBJ2-5,once,NA,CASSQDRGQMGAQYF,TGTGCCAGCAGCCAAGATAGAGGCCAGATGGGAGCCCAGTACTTC
TRBV4-1,TRBJ1-6,once,TRBD1,CASSQTGSSYNSPLHF,TGCGCCAGCAGCCAGACAGGGAGCTCCTATAATTCACCCCTCCACTTT
TRBV5-1,TRBJ2-2,NA,NA,CASSSGTAGTGELFF,TGCGCCAGCAGCTCGGGGACGGCAGGCACCGGGGAGCTGTTTTTT